This is a list of T cell receptor beta chains from one sample in a study of blood T cell repertoires in COVID-19. Clones were sequenced by immunoSEQ multiplex PCR, and TCRdb holds only the in-frame ones, with some missing. The data hold some 260,000 clones, with around nine tenths observed a single time. Sequenced: peripheral blood. The receptors were sampled from a woman between 65 and 79 years old with COVID-19, enrolled during active disease. Both conserved end residues are part of each CDR3. D genes are given only for firm matches. Only some rows state a clone size, as once, few, many or a class for expanded clones.

clone_size d_call j_call v_call cdr3_nt cdr3_aa
NA NA TRBJ1-3 TRBV7-9 TGTGCCAGCAGCCTAATAGTAGACGGAGGCACCATATATTTT CASSLIVDGGTIYF
NA TRBD2 TRBJ2-7 TRBV28 TGTGCCAGCAGTTTCTGGGGGGGGGTGCGCTACGAGCAGTACTTC CASSFWGGVRYEQYF
NA TRBD1 TRBJ1-2 TRBV19 TGTGCCAGTAGTATTCAGGACAGGGGCTATCGAAGCTATGGCTACACCTTC CASSIQDRGYRSYGYTF
NA TRBD1 TRBJ1-5 TRBV27 TGTGCCAGCAGTCCACAGGGGATGGGTCAGCCCCAGCATTTT CASSPQGMGQPQHF
NA TRBD1 TRBJ1-1 TRBV10-3 TGTGCCATCGGCTTGGGACAGGGGATAAAGAGCACTGAAGCTTTCTTT CAIGLGQGIKSTEAFF
NA NA TRBJ2-3 TRBV29-1 TGCAGCGTTGAGGAGGAGTCAGATACGCAGTATTTT CSVEEESDTQYF
NA NA TRBJ1-2 TRBV14 TGTGCCAGCAGCCCGGGGGTGGACTATGGCTACACCTTC CASSPGVDYGYTF
NA NA TRBJ2-3 TRBV7-2 TGTGCCAGCAGTTCCCGGCCGAGCGCAGATACGCAGTATTTT CASSSRPSADTQYF
NA TRBD2 TRBJ2-7 TRBV19 TGTGCCAGTAGTATAACAGCCGGCGTTAGTGGGACTAGCTTTTACGAGCAGTACTTC CASSITAGVSGTSFYEQYF
NA NA TRBJ1-4 TRBV5-1 TGCGCCAGCAGCTTGGTCGGCGGAACTAATGAAAAACTGTTTTTT CASSLVGGTNEKLFF
NA NA TRBJ1-2 TRBV28 TGTGCCAGCAGTTTAGTGAACATTCCTTGGTATGGCTACACCTTC CASSLVNIPWYGYTF
NA NA TRBJ2-5 TRBV6-2/TRBV6-3 TGTGCCAGCAGTTACTCGGGGAGCGGACAAGAGACCCAGTACTTC CASSYSGSGQETQYF
NA NA TRBJ1-5 TRBV19 TGTGCCAGTAGAATTAACAGGGATTCGGGTCAGCCCCAGCATTTT CASRINRDSGQPQHF
NA NA TRBJ1-6 TRBV5-1 TGCGCCAGCAGCTTCACAACAGATATTGATTCACCCCTCCACTTT CASSFTTDIDSPLHF
NA NA TRBJ1-2 TRBV5-4 TGTGCCAGCAGCTTGGCAGGGGACTATGGCTACACCTTC CASSLAGDYGYTF
NA NA TRBJ1-1 TRBV3-1/TRBV3-2 TGTGCCAGCAGCCGGGGACTTACAAGGGACACTGAAGCTTTCTTT CASSRGLTRDTEAFF
few TRBD1 TRBJ1-4 TRBV5-1 TGCGCCAGCAGCTCTCAGGGGGGTAATGAAAAACTGTTTTTT CASSSQGGNEKLFF
NA NA TRBJ1-5 TRBV6-1 TGTGCCAGCAGTGACAGAGGGATATACAATCAGCCCCAGCATTTT CASSDRGIYNQPQHF
NA TRBD2 TRBJ2-2 TRBV7-9 TGTGCCAGCAGCCAAGGAGCGGGAGGCACCGGGGAGCTGTTTTTT CASSQGAGGTGELFF
NA TRBD2 TRBJ2-1 TRBV5-1 TGCGCCAGCAGCTTGGCGGGCGGGAGCTCCTACAATGAGCAGTTCTTC CASSLAGGSSYNEQFF
NA NA TRBJ1-1 TRBV27 TGTGCCAGCAGTTTAAGGCCCAGGGTTCCTGAAGCTTTCTTT CASSLRPRVPEAFF
NA TRBD2 TRBJ2-5 TRBV29-1 TGCAGCGTTGACGGACTAGCGGGATTCGGAGAGACCCAGTACTTC CSVDGLAGFGETQYF
NA NA TRBJ2-7 TRBV5-1 TGCGCCAGCAGTTCCACAGGGTCAGCCTACGAGCAGTACTTC CASSSTGSAYEQYF
few NA TRBJ1-2 TRBV3-1/TRBV3-2 TGTGCCAGCAGCCAACCTAAGGCACAGGGCTCCGGCTACACCTTC CASSQPKAQGSGYTF
NA NA TRBJ1-2 TRBV7-9 TGTGCCAGCAGCTTAAGGGGTGGCTACACCTTC CASSLRGGYTF
NA TRBD2 TRBJ2-7 TRBV5-1 TGCGCCAGCAGCTTGACGACTAGCGACGCCTACGAGCAGTACTTC CASSLTTSDAYEQYF
NA NA TRBJ2-5 TRBV4-2 TGTGCCAGCAGCCAAGACGGGACTCTGTTTGAGACCCAGTACTTC CASSQDGTLFETQYF
NA NA TRBJ2-3 TRBV18 TGTGCCAGCTCACCACCGTCAGGGGCAGATACGCAGTATTTT CASSPPSGADTQYF
NA TRBD1 TRBJ2-5 TRBV5-1 TGCGCCAGCAGCTTGGACCAGGGGGCCAAAGAGACCCAGTACTTC CASSLDQGAKETQYF
once NA TRBJ1-1 TRBV6-5 TGTGCCAGCAGGAGGTCTAGGAGCACTGAAGCTTTCTTT CASRRSRSTEAFF
NA NA TRBJ1-5 TRBV10-3 TGTGCCATCTCTTCGAGCAATCAGCCCCAGCATTTT CAISSSNQPQHF
NA NA TRBJ1-6 TRBV2 TGTGCCAGCAGTCCCGACATTTTTTCACCCCTCCACTTT CASSPDIFSPLHF
NA NA TRBJ2-1 TRBV5-1 TGCGCCAGCAGCTGGGGCCAGGCGGCCTCCTACAATGAGCAGTTCTTC CASSWGQAASYNEQFF
NA NA TRBJ1-3 TRBV4-1 TGCGCCAGCAGCCAAGCCGAGGTGAGCTCTGGAAACACCATATATTTT CASSQAEVSSGNTIYF
NA TRBD1 TRBJ2-2 TRBV6-6 TGTGCCAGCACCCCATCCGACAGGGAGACCACCGGGGAGCTGTTTTTT CASTPSDRETTGELFF
once TRBD2 TRBJ2-1 TRBV7-3 TGTGCCAGCAGCCTCTGGACTAGCGGGGACCATGAGCAGTTCTTC CASSLWTSGDHEQFF
NA NA TRBJ1-1 TRBV6-5 TGTGCCAGCAGTTACCTCACTGAAGCTTTCTTT CASSYLTEAFF
once NA TRBJ2-1 TRBV29-1 TGCAGCGTTGACTCTCGGAGGGTCGCTAGCAATGAGCAGTTCTTC CSVDSRRVASNEQFF
NA NA TRBJ2-1 TRBV2 TGTGCCAGCAGTGAATTTGCGGGCCCCTACAATGAGCAGTTCTTC CASSEFAGPYNEQFF
NA NA TRBJ2-2 TRBV21-1 TGTGCCAGCAGCAATGTACAGTTTTCCGGGGAGCTGTTTTTT CASSNVQFSGELFF
NA TRBD1 TRBJ1-3 TRBV24-1 TGTGCCACCAGAATCTCCGGGACAGGGGCCATATATTTT CATRISGTGAIYF
NA TRBD1 TRBJ1-3 TRBV27 TGTGCCAGCAGTTCCGGTTTTACAGGGGGCCCTGGAAACACCATATATTTT CASSSGFTGGPGNTIYF
once TRBD1 TRBJ1-5 TRBV10-3 TGTGCCATCAGTGGGACAGGCCCTGGGGAGCCCCAGCATTTT CAISGTGPGEPQHF
few NA TRBJ1-1 TRBV21-1 TGTGCCAGCAGCAACTCAGTGTACACTGAAGCTTTCTTT CASSNSVYTEAFF
many NA TRBJ2-1 TRBV5-6 TGTGCCAGCAGCCCAGACTACAGCGAAATAAACAATGAGCAGTTCTTC CASSPDYSEINNEQFF
NA NA TRBJ2-1 TRBV3-1/TRBV3-2 TGTGCCAGCAGCCGCCCAGGGGTAGTGCGTAAGTTCTTC CASSRPGVVRKFF
NA TRBD2 TRBJ2-7 TRBV9 TGTGCCAGCAGCGTAGCAAATGGAGAAGGACTAGCGGGAGTCGAGCAGTACTTC CASSVANGEGLAGVEQYF
NA NA TRBJ2-7 TRBV3-1/TRBV3-2 TGTGCCAGCAGCCAAGCTGGGGGGTCTAGGAACGAGCAGTACTTC CASSQAGGSRNEQYF
NA NA TRBJ2-7 TRBV7-8 TGTGCCAGCAGCCAGCGACAGGCCGCGACCCCCTACGAGCAGTACTTC CASSQRQAATPYEQYF
NA TRBD2 TRBJ2-1 TRBV4-1 TGCGCCAGCAGACCGACTAGCGGGAGGCCCCCCTACTACAATGAGCAGTTCTTC CASRPTSGRPPYYNEQFF
NA TRBD1 TRBJ1-2 TRBV10-3 TGTGCCATCAGCGCCGACAGGGTAGGAGGCTACACCTTC CAISADRVGGYTF
NA TRBD2 TRBJ2-5 TRBV10-1 TGCGCCAGCAGTCTCCCAGAACGACTAGCAACTCAAGAGACCCAGTACTTC CASSLPERLATQETQYF
NA NA TRBJ2-3 TRBV27 TGTGCCAGCAGCAGGGGTAGGGCAGATACGCAGTATTTT CASSRGRADTQYF